This passage covers 29 T cell receptor beta chains from one sample sequenced in a study of OX40 agonist ivuxolimab in advanced cancers. The assay was immunoSEQ multiplex PCR, and TCRdb's table has in-frame clones only and misses some. The table has more than 75,000 clones, over 75% seen once. Sequences were derived from CD4+ or CD8+ T cells sorted from blood, sampled in a trial of the OX40 agonist ivuxolimab. These receptors all stem from an adult with an advanced solid tumor such as melanoma, head and neck, liver or kidney cancer.

The chain has TRBV7-2 and TRBJ2-3, with D tentatively TRBD1 or TRBD2 (5 bases each). Germline loops: CDR1 SGHTA, CDR2 FQGNSA. The V and J ends lost 5 bases and 3 bases respectively, with 27 bases between them. CDR3 length: 19 residues. The DNA of the CDR3 is TGTGCCAGCAGCCGGTTGGGGGTTGAGGCAGGGAGTATGACAGATACGCAGTATTTT. As protein: CASSRLGVEAGSMTDTQYF.

J is TRBJ1-5 and V is TRBV30, with TRBD1 identical over 7 bases. The germline V gene has CDR1 GTSNPN and CDR2 SVGIG (reference sequence). The V and J ends lost 5 bases and 2 bases, in that order; junction bases with no gene match: 3. The CDR3 length is 13 residues. The DNA for the CDR3 is TGTGCCTGGGACGGACAGGGCAATCAGCCCCAGCATTTT. It codes for CAWDGQGNQPQHF.

This chain joins TRBV20-1 and TRBJ2-7; no clear D gene. The CDR3 has 11 amino acids. Trimming removed 2 bases from V and 4 bases from J, with 6 bases in between. Germline V lookup: CDR1 DFQATT, CDR2 SNEGSKA (reference sequence). CDR3 region: CSARREYEQYF. The CDR3 DNA follows: TGCAGTGCTAGAAGGGAATACGAGCAGTACTTC.

The CDR3 DNA reads as TGCGCCAGCAGCCAAGTCCGGGACACTCGCTCACCCCTCCACTTT. Translating gives CASSQVRDTRSPLHF. The rearrangement uses TRBV4-3 and TRBJ1-6, with a weak D call TRBD1 (6 bases). The V end lost 1 base, the J end lost 10 bases, and 14 bases lay between the germline ends. The CDR3 consists of 15 residues. Per germline, CDR1 LGHNA and CDR2 YSLEER.

This clone was observed once. This chain links TRBV2 with TRBJ1-4, with D uncertain. The CDR3 extends over 17 amino acids. Germline V gives CDR1 SNHLY, CDR2 FYNNEI. The ends were cut back, 0 bases at V and 5 bases at J, with 16 bases in the middle. The CDR3 bases are TGTGCCAGCAGTGAAGCGCCCTCGTGGCAGAAAAATGAAAAACTGTTTTTT. Residues: CASSEAPSWQKNEKLFF.

In the case of this clone: Because the CDR3's place on the DNA is in doubt, the DNA is left out and the CDR3 is given as listed by TCRdb. The chain links TRBV19 to TRBJ2-7; the D call TRBD2 from the table was never checked on the DNA. The CDR3 contains 15 residues when both ends are counted. The germline V gene encodes CDR1 LNHDA and CDR2 SQIVND (reference sequence). The CDR3: CASTSVAGASYEQYF.

The chain links TRBV15 to TRBJ2-7; D is unresolved. Germline loops: CDR1 LNHNV, CDR2 YYDKDF (reference sequence). Trimming pared 1 base from V and 0 bases from J, leaving 7 bases between. CDR3 length: 14 residues. CDR3 region: CATSRGATSYEQYF. The CDR3 nucleotides read TGTGCCACCAGCAGAGGGGCGACCTCCTACGAGCAGTACTTC. The variable domain in full, with the rest retrieved from reference TRBV15 and TRBJ2-7, is DAMVIQNPRYQVTQFGKPVTLSCSQTLNHNVMYWYQQKSSQAPKLLFHYYDKDFNNEADTPDNFQSRRPNTSFCFLDIRSPGLGDTAMYLCATSRGATSYEQYFGPGTRLTVT.

This clone is a singleton in its sample. The V and J genes are TRBV6-6 and TRBJ2-4, with TRBD1 matching over 7 bases. The CDR3 length is 12 residues. Germline V lookup: CDR1 MNHNY, CDR2 SVGAGI (reference sequence). V trimming: 10 bases; J trimming: 6 bases; junction bases outside the gene matches: 6. Here the CDR3 reads CATTGQINIQYF. The CDR3 bases are TGTGCCACCACGGGACAGATAAACATTCAGTACTTC.

The chain uses TRBV7-9 and TRBJ1-1; 7 positions agree with TRBD1. CDR3 length equals 13 residues. Germline V CDR1 and CDR2: SEHNR, FQNEAQ (reference sequence). J was trimmed by 3 bases and V by 5 bases; bases with no gene match: 3. The CDR3 coding sequence is TGTGCCAGCAGCCCAGGGGGGGACACTGAAGCTTTCTTT. Translation: CASSPGGDTEAFF. The full variable domain, completed using reference TRBV7-9 and TRBJ1-1, is DTGVSQNPRHKITKRGQNVTFRCDPISEHNRLYWYRQTLGQGPEFLTYFQNEAQLEKSRLLSDRFSAERPKGSFSTLEIQRTEQGDSAMYLCASSPGGDTEAFFGQGTRLTVV.

The V gene is TRBV5-1, the J gene TRBJ1-1, with TRBD1 matching over 11 bases. CDR3 size: 15 residues. V was pared by 4 bases and J by 6 bases, with 8 bases of the junction left unmatched. Germline CDR1 reads SGHRS; CDR2 reads YFSETQ. For the CDR3, the DNA is TGCGCCAGCAGCCCGGGACAGGGGGGTATGGCTGAAGCTTTCTTT. This sequence encodes CASSPGQGGMAEAFF.

The chain carries TRBV6-1 and TRBJ2-7; D is undetermined. The CDR3 consists of 16 residues. Deletions cut 4 bases from V and 7 bases from J, with 23 bases between. Germline V gene data show CDR1 as MNHNS and CDR2 as SASEGT. In DNA, the CDR3 is TGTGCCAGCAGTGTCCAATCCTTGGCTCATCCTACAGAGCAGTACTTC. Its protein is CASSVQSLAHPTEQYF.

J is TRBJ1-1 and V is TRBV25-1; D is perhaps TRBD1 (5 bases). CDR3 length equals 15 residues. CDR1 and CDR2 (germline): MGHDK, SYGVNS. CDR3 DNA: TGTGCGTCCCATGGGACCGGGGGGGAAAACACTGAAGCTTTCTTT. Translation: CASHGTGGENTEAFF.

J is TRBJ1-3 and V is TRBV6-5, with D possibly being TRBD1 (5 bases). Trimming left V 8 bases short and J 0 bases short, with 11 bases between. The CDR3 has 14 residues. Germline V gives CDR1 MNHEY, CDR2 SVGAGI. In nucleotides, the CDR3 is TGTGCCAGCGGCGGGGCTGACTCTGGAAACACCATATATTTT. Residues: CASGGADSGNTIYF.

J is TRBJ2-5 and V is TRBV5-1; 8 nucleotides agree with TRBD2. Per the germline V gene, CDR1 is SGHRS and CDR2 is YFSETQ. This CDR3 is 15 amino acids long. With 2 bases clipped from V and 4 bases from J, the junction kept 7 bases outside the gene matches. As DNA, the CDR3 is TGCGCCAGCAGCTTCTTCAGCGGGAGTGGAGAGACCCAGTACTTC. This gives the protein CASSFFSGSGETQYF.

V gene TRBV9 combines with J gene TRBJ2-7; 11 bases line up with TRBD2. V lost 2 bases to trimming and J lost 2 bases; unmatched junction nucleotides: 3. CDR3 length: 15 residues. CDR1 is SGDLS and CDR2 is YYNGEE in the germline V gene. The CDR3 is CASSVGTSGPYEQYF. In nucleotides, the CDR3 is TGTGCCAGCAGCGTTGGGACTAGCGGCCCCTACGAGCAGTACTTC.

The chain joins TRBV6-5 to TRBJ1-1, with no clear D. CDR3 length: 14 residues. Germline V lookup: CDR1 MNHEY, CDR2 SVGAGI. V was pared by 7 bases and J by 7 bases, with 19 bases between. CDR3 amino acids: CASTLVRGAGEAFF. The CDR3 nucleotides are TGTGCCAGCACTCTCGTGCGAGGCGCGGGTGAAGCTTTCTTT.

Comment on this clone: The sample has other DNA sequences that encode this CDR3 too. The gene calls are TRBV11-2 and TRBJ1-2, with D perhaps matching TRBD1 (5 bases). V was pared by 1 base and J by 8 bases, with 5 bases between. CDR3 length: 11 residues. In germline, CDR1 is SGHAT, CDR2 FQNNGV. The CDR3 DNA is TGTGCCAGCAGCTTAGGGGGCGGCTACACCTTC. Its translation is CASSLGGGYTF.

This chain joins TRBV6-5 and TRBJ1-1, with D tentatively TRBD1 (5 bases). CDR3 length equals 14 residues. V lost 6 bases and J 4 bases, leaving 15 bases between the germline ends. From germline, CDR1 is MNHEY and CDR2 SVGAGI. CDR3 sequence: CASRKQGMGTEAFF. The CDR3 bases are TGTGCCAGCAGGAAGCAGGGAATGGGCACTGAAGCTTTCTTT.

This clone was picked up a small number of times. The chain links TRBV19 to TRBJ1-4, with 9 bases that match TRBD1. The germline V gene encodes CDR1 LNHDA and CDR2 SQIVND (reference sequence). There are 15 residues in the CDR3. Trimming took 6 bases from V and 8 from J; bases not matched to a gene: 10. In DNA form, the CDR3 reads TGTGCCAGTAGCGGACCGGGACAGGGAAGGGAAAAACTGTTTTTT. Protein product: CASSGPGQGREKLFF.

The chain joins TRBV5-1 to TRBJ2-5; 7 nucleotides line up with TRBD2. J was trimmed by 2 bases and V by 4 bases; bases with no gene match: 5. The CDR3 is made up of 14 amino acids. CDR1 is SGHRS, CDR2 YFSETQ, per germline. CDR3 DNA sequence: TGCGCCAGCAGCATGACTAGCAGTCAAGAGACCCAGTACTTC. It specifies CASSMTSSQETQYF.

The rearrangement links TRBV7-9 to TRBJ1-1, with TRBD1 identical over 8 bases. This CDR3 contains 12 residues. V shed 6 bases and J 10 bases; nucleotides not matched to a gene: 7. The germline gives CDR1 SEHNR, CDR2 FQNEAQ (reference sequence). The CDR3 nucleotides read TGTGCCAGCAGTTTTCTCGGACAGGGAGCTTTCTTT. Its protein is CASSFLGQGAFF.

This chain connects TRBV15 to TRBJ2-3; possible D gene TRBD1, 6 bases. V was trimmed by 0 bases and J by 5 bases, leaving 18 bases between them. The CDR3 length is 17 residues. The germline V gene encodes CDR1 LNHNV and CDR2 YYDKDF (reference sequence). In DNA form, the CDR3 reads TGTGCCACCAGCAGAGAGAACGGCAGGGGTGCCTTAGATACGCAGTATTTT. Amino acids: CATSRENGRGALDTQYF.

The CDR3, as DNA: TGTGCCAGCAGCCCAGACAGGGAGCGGACCGGGGAGCTGTTTTTT. Its translation: CASSPDRERTGELFF. The chain employs TRBV4-2 and TRBJ2-2; 7 nucleotides align to TRBD1. This CDR3 spans 15 amino acids. The germline CDR1 and CDR2 sequences are LGHNA and YNFKEQ. The junction had 7 bases not matched to a gene; V was cut back by 4 bases and J by 5 bases.

The chain is built from TRBV7-9 and TRBJ2-5, with 10 bases matching TRBD2. Germline assignment: CDR1 SEHNR and CDR2 FQNEAQ (reference sequence). CDR3 size: 16 residues. With 6 bases clipped from V and 11 bases from J, the junction kept 18 bases outside the gene matches. CDR3 nucleotide sequence: TGTGCCAGCAGTTCCAGTTCTAGCGGGAGTTTGGGGGAGCAGTACTTC. Translation gives CASSSSSSGSLGEQYF.

The J gene is TRBJ2-7, the V gene TRBV9, with TRBD2 matching over 10 bases. Germline V gene lookup returns CDR1 SGDLS and CDR2 YYNGEE. V trimming: 4 bases; J trimming: 3 bases; junction bases outside the gene matches: 7. The CDR3 runs to 15 residues. The CDR3 sequence is CASSPLAGERYEQYF. The CDR3 DNA reads TGTGCCAGCAGCCCCCTAGCGGGAGAACGCTACGAGCAGTACTTC.

The chain joins TRBV7-9 to TRBJ1-2, with 7 bases matching TRBD1. The CDR3 covers 14 residues. Looked up from germline, CDR1 is SEHNR and CDR2 is FQNEAQ (reference sequence). After removal of 2 bases from V and 8 bases from J, the junction contained 8 bases not matched to a gene. The DNA for the CDR3 is TGTGCCAGCAGCTTAACTAGACAGGGAGTCGGCTACACCTTC. Amino acids: CASSLTRQGVGYTF.

CDR3 nucleotide sequence: TGTGCCAGCAGTTCTGTAGCGGGAGGGCCAGGAAATACGCAGTATTTT. Translating it yields CASSSVAGGPGNTQYF. The V gene is TRBV5-6, the J gene TRBJ2-3, with TRBD2 matching 11 bases. The CDR3 has 16 residues. The germline CDR1 and CDR2 sequences are SGHDT and YYEEEE. V gave up 5 bases and J gave up 7 bases; unmatched junction bases: 12.

This clone was observed once. The chain recombines TRBV7-9 with TRBJ1-4, with D perhaps TRBD1 (5 bases). Germline loops: CDR1 SEHNR, CDR2 FQNEAQ (reference sequence). This CDR3 comprises 15 residues. V was cut by 0 bases and J by 3 bases, with 8 bases left in between. CDR3 sequence: CASSLAVGPNEKLFF. The DNA of the CDR3 is TGTGCCAGCAGCTTAGCGGTGGGACCTAATGAAAAACTGTTTTTT.

The chain is built from TRBV19 and TRBJ1-2; D is undetermined. The germline gives CDR1 LNHDA, CDR2 SQIVND (reference sequence). V gave up 3 bases and J gave up 4 bases, with 21 bases separating them. This CDR3 has 17 residues. The CDR3 loop reads CASSIPLLGKLSYGYTF. The CDR3 nucleotides read TGTGCCAGTAGTATCCCTCTCTTAGGGAAACTATCCTATGGCTACACCTTC.